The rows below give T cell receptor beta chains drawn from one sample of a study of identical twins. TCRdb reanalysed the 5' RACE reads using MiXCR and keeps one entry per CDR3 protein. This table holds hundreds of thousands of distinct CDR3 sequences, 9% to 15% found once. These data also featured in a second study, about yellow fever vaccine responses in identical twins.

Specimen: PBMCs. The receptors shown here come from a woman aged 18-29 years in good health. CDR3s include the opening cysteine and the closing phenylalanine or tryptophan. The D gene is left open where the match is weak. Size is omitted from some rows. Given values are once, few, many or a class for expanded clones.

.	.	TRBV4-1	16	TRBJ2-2	CASSLRAGTGTGELFF	TGCGCCAGCAGCCTCAGGGCCGGGACGGGGACCGGGGAGCTGTTTTTT
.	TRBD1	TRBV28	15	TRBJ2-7	CASTVGGTGRNEQYF	TGTGCCAGCACCGTAGGGGGGACAGGGAGAAACGAGCAGTACTTC
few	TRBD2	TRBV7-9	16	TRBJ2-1	CASSPPSGGDYNEQFF	TGTGCCAGCAGCCCCCCGTCCGGGGGGGATTACAATGAGCAGTTCTTC
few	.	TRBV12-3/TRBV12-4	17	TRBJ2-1	CASSPGRIGGSGNEQFF	TGTGCCAGCAGCCCAGGGCGCATAGGGGGTTCGGGCAATGAGCAGTTCTTC
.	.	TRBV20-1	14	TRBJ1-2	CSARSSSRPEDYTF	TGCAGTGCTAGAAGCTCTTCCAGGCCCGAAGACTACACCTTC
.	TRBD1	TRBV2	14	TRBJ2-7	CASRSGTGIYEQYF	TGTGCCAGCCGTTCCGGGACAGGGATCTACGAGCAGTACTTC
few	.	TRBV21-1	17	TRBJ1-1	CAIPPSGRSVSNTEAFF	TGTGCCATCCCACCCTCAGGGAGATCGGTATCAAACACTGAAGCTTTCTTT
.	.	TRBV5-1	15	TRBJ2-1	CASSWRTSAGDEQFF	TGCGCCAGCAGCTGGAGGACTAGTGCAGGGGATGAGCAGTTCTTC
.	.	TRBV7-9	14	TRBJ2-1	CASSLDGTDNEQFF	TGTGCCAGCAGCTTAGACGGGACCGACAATGAGCAGTTCTTC
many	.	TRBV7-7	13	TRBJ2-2	CASSPGTTGELFF	TGTGCCAGCAGCCCTGGGACGACCGGGGAGCTGTTTTTT
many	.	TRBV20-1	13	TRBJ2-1	CSAREVVVYEQFF	TGCAGTGCTAGAGAAGTGGTAGTCTATGAGCAGTTCTTC
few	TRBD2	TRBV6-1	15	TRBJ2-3	CASSQKSGSADTQYF	TGTGCCAGCAGCCAAAAGAGCGGGAGTGCAGATACGCAGTATTTT
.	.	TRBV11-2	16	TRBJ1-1	CASSLGEGPMNTEAFF	TGTGCCAGCAGCTTAGGGGAAGGGCCAATGAACACTGAAGCTTTCTTT
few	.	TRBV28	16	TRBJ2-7	CASSPLGLGGSYEQYF	TGTGCCAGCAGTCCCCTGGGGCTTGGCGGATCCTACGAGCAGTACTTC
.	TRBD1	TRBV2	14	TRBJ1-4	CASSARDRGEKLFF	TGTGCCAGCAGTGCCCGGGACAGGGGAGAAAAACTGTTTTTT
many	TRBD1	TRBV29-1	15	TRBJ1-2	CSVESWTGGDYGYTF	TGCAGCGTTGAATCTTGGACAGGGGGCGACTATGGCTACACCTTC
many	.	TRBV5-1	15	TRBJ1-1	CASSHQTGGSIEAFF	TGCGCCAGCAGCCATCAAACGGGAGGCTCGATTGAAGCTTTCTTT
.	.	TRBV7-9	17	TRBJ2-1	CASSPPFAGSSYNEQFF	TGTGCCAGCAGCCCCCCATTCGCAGGGAGCTCCTACAATGAGCAGTTCTTC
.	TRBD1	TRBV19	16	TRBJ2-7	CASSKTPTGDFYEQYF	TGTGCCAGTAGTAAGACGCCGACAGGGGATTTCTACGAGCAGTACTTC
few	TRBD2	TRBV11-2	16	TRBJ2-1	CASSLGTGLGYNEQFF	TGTGCCAGCAGCTTAGGGACGGGACTAGGCTACAATGAGCAGTTCTTC
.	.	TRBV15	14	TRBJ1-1	CATAVAALNTEAFF	TGTGCCACCGCCGTGGCAGCCTTAAACACTGAAGCTTTCTTT
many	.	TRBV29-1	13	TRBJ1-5	CSVERGPGQPQHF	TGCAGCGTTGAACGAGGGCCAGGTCAGCCCCAGCATTTT
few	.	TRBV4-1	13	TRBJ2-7	CASRKSGEYEQYF	TGCGCCAGCAGAAAGTCGGGAGAGTACGAGCAGTACTTC
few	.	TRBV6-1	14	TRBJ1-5	CASRGRAGNQPQHF	TGTGCCAGCCGTGGCAGGGCGGGCAATCAGCCCCAGCATTTT
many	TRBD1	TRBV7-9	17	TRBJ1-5	CASSLAGTGGWDQPQHF	TGTGCCAGCAGCTTAGCCGGGACAGGGGGCTGGGATCAGCCCCAGCATTTT
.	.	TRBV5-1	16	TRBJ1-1	CASSWRAKSRDTEAFF	TGCGCCAGCAGCTGGAGGGCCAAATCGCGGGACACTGAAGCTTTCTTT
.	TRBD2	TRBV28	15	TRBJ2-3	CASRTSGRSPDTQYF	TGTGCCAGCAGGACTAGCGGGAGAAGTCCAGATACGCAGTATTTT
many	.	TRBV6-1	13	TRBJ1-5	CASRRVPNQPQHF	TGTGCCAGCAGAAGGGTCCCCAATCAGCCCCAGCATTTT
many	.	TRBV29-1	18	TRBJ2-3	CSVDRASDPARGTDTQYF	TGCAGCGTTGATCGGGCTAGCGACCCCGCACGTGGCACAGATACGCAGTATTTT
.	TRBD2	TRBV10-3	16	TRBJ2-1	CAISKLLAGSGNEQFF	TGTGCCATCAGTAAACTTCTAGCGGGATCTGGCAATGAGCAGTTCTTC
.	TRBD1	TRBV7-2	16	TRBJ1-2	CASSLESRDSPSGYTF	TGTGCCAGCAGCCTCGAGAGCCGGGACAGTCCTTCTGGCTACACCTTC
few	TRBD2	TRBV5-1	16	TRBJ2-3	CASSGGSGGATDTQYF	TGCGCCAGCAGCGGGGGAAGCGGGGGGGCCACAGATACGCAGTATTTT
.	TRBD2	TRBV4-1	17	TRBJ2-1	CASSRGIAGARNNEQFF	TGCGCCAGCAGCCGGGGGATAGCGGGAGCTCGGAACAATGAGCAGTTCTTC